This TCR beta chain was obtained from a study of blood T cell repertoires in COVID-19. In the study overall: The samples span acute and convalescent COVID-19 from the United States, Italy and Spain. T cells, B-cell-depleted T cells, or PBMCs supplied cDNA or gDNA.

The length of the CDR3 is 14 residues. Unmatched junction bases numbered 5, after V lost 3 bases and J lost 8 bases. The germline V gene encodes CDR1 SGHNT and CDR2 YENEEA. Original handling: Amplification with reference gene primers provided the estimates of nucleated cell counts. Some clones are missing from TCRdb's copy, which holds only in-frame ones; the method was immunoSEQ multiplex PCR. D and trimming were read from the DNA, whereas the V and J calls and clone size are those reported in that table. The table shows some 530,000 clones, with approximately 85% occurring only once. The sequenced material came from peripheral blood. The chain uses TRBV11-3 and TRBJ2-1; 9 nucleotides line up with TRBD2. The clonotype was recovered from a human donor in a cohort sampled during active COVID-19. CDR3 nucleotide sequence: TGTGCCAGCAGCTTGGGCCCTAGCGGGGATGAGCAGTTCTTC. Translated: CASSLGPSGDEQFF.